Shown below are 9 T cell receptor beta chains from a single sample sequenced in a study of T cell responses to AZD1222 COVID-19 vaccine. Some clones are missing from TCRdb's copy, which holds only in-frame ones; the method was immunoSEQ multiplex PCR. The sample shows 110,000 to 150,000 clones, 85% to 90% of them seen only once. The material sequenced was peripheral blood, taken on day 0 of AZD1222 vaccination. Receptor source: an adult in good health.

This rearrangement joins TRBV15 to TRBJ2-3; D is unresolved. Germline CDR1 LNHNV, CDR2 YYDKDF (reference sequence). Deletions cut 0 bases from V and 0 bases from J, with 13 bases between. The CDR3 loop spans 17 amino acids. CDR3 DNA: TGTGCCACCAGCAGAGATAGGGCAGCGACAAGCACAGATACGCAGTATTTT. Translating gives CATSRDRAATSTDTQYF.

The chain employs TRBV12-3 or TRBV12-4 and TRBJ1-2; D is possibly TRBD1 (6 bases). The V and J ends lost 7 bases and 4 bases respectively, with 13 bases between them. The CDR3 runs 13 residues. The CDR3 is CASTPTGLYGYTF. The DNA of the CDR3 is TGTGCCAGCACCCCGACAGGACTCTATGGCTACACCTTC.

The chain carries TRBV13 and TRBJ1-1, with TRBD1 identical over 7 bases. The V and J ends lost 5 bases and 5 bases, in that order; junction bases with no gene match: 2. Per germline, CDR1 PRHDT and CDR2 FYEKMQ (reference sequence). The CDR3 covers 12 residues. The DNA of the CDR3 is TGTGCCAGCAGCCCAGGGGGTACTGAAGCTTTCTTT. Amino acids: CASSPGGTEAFF.

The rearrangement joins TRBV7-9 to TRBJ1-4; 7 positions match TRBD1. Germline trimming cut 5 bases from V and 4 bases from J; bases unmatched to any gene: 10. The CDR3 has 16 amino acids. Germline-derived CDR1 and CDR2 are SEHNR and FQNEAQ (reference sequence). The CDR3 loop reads CASSLDQTGNNEKLFF. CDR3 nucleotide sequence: TGTGCCAGCAGCCTTGACCAGACAGGGAATAATGAAAAACTGTTTTTT.

CDR3 sequence: CASSFGRSYGYTF. The CDR3 bases are TGTGCCAGCAGCTTCGGGCGTAGCTATGGCTACACCTTC. The V call is TRBV6-5, the J call TRBJ1-2; D is ambiguous. The CDR3 is 13 residues long. Germline-derived CDR1 and CDR2 are MNHEY and SVGAGI. V gave up 6 bases and J gave up 4 bases, with 12 bases separating them.

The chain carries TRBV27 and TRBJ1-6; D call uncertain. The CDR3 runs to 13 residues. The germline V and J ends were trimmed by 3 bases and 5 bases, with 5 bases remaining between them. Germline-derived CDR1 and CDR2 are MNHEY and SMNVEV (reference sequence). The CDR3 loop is CASSLRDNSPLHF. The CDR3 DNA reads TGTGCCAGCAGTTTGCGGGATAATTCACCCCTCCACTTT.

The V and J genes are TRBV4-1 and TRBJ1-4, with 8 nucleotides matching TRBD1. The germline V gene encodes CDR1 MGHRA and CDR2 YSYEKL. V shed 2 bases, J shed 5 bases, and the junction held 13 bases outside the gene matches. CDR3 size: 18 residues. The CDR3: CASSQKAGTGRGNEKLFF. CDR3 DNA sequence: TGCGCCAGCAGCCAAAAAGCCGGGACAGGCCGTGGGAATGAAAAACTGTTTTTT.

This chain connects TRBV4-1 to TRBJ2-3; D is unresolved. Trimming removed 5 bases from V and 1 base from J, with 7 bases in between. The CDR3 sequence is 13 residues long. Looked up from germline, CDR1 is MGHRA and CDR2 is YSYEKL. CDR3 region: CASSALGTDTQYF. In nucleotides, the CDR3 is TGCGCCAGCAGCGCCTTGGGCACAGATACGCAGTATTTT.

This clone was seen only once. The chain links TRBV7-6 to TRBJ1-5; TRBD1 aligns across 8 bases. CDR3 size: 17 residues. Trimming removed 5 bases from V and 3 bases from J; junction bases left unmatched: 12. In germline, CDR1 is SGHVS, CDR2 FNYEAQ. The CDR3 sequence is CASSLEAGTGVNQPQHF. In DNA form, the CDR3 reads TGTGCCAGCAGCCTCGAGGCCGGGACAGGAGTCAATCAGCCCCAGCATTTT. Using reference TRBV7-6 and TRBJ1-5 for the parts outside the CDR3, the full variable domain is GAGVSQSPRYKVTKRGQDVALRCDPISGHVSLYWYRQALGQGPEFLTYFNYEAQQDKSGLPNDRFSAERPEGSISTLTIQRTEQRDSAMYRCASSLEAGTGVNQPQHFGDGTRLSIL.